This TCR beta chain was retrieved from a study of blood T cells in healthy people across ages (dated by TCRdb to between 2015 and 2017). About the study as a whole: In model experiments, roughly one uniquely barcoded TCR beta cDNA molecule per two T cells was captured by template switching. The study analyzed two additional independent replicas of 1 million unique cDNA reads from the same blood draw for two donors, one aged 18 to 30 and one aged 80 or older. Donors were grouped into four age groups: young (average about 15 years), middle-aged (roughly 37), aged (approximately 67) and long-lived (about 89). To track age-related changes in TCR beta repertoire diversity, the study relied on deep sequencing normalized with unique cDNA molecular identifiers.

Donors were 39 systemically healthy Caucasian individuals from Russia aged roughly 6 to 90 years. Each donor gave 8 to 10 milliliters of peripheral blood, collected into EDTA-treated Vacutainer tubes. Ficoll-Paque density-gradient centrifugation was used to isolate PBMCs, with at least 6.5 million per sample. Trizol reagent was used to extract total RNA from the PBMCs, yielding at least 6 micrograms per sample. Naive CD45RAhigh/CD27high T cell percentages were measured by flow cytometry on a PBMC aliquot from every donor. Libraries were built with 5' RACE. Sequencing was carried out with an Illumina HiSeq 2500. A second PCR of roughly 6 to 11 cycles was run with a J-beta primer mix and a sample-barcoded 5' primer. Each TCR beta cDNA molecule received a unique molecular identifier from a template-switch 5' adaptor carrying 12 random nucleotides. Each sample yielded at least 2.5 million CDR3-containing paired-end reads. First-strand cDNA was synthesized from all RNA with the Mint cDNA synthesis kit, primed by a TRBC-specific oligonucleotide. Following uracil-DNA glycosylase treatment, all cDNA underwent a first 18-cycle PCR with the universal primers M1SS and BC2_uni_R. For the original study's pipeline: Each sample was normalized by randomly selecting 1 million high-quality reads, each carrying a distinct molecular identifier. Reads with shared molecular identifiers were discarded instead of being binned into consensus sequences. MiTCR, with a Q25 quality threshold and the strictest error-elimination algorithm, was used for CDR3 identification, clonotype clustering and error correction. A nonparametric unseen species model with Euler transformation was used to estimate lower-bound total TCR beta diversity. Clones were called with MiXCR by TCRdb after fastp trimmed the public reads at Q25, and only in-frame beta chains were retained. Every CDR3 protein is listed once, alongside the most common genes and DNA of its rows. In this record, the V and J calls reflect TCRdb's handling and not the investigators' own analysis. The sample data list more than 900,000 distinct CDR3 sequences, and around 27% of these were observed just once. Approximately 0.71% of the sample goes to the ten largest clones.

Study-wide findings and limitations: Donor CMV infection status was unknown, potentially confounding age-related changes in expanded clonotypes. The percentage of naive T cells measured by flow cytometry correlated strongly with observed TCR beta diversity. Compared with the aged group, the long-lived group had more naive CD4+ T cells, fewer expanded clones and increased TCR diversity, suggesting age selection. Observed TCR beta diversity per million T cells fell roughly linearly with age, and a significant reduction was already apparent by age roughly 40. Estimates of total diversity based on one million sequenced T cells were regarded as lower bounds and as underestimates. Since profiling was done on bulk unsorted PBMCs, naive and antigen-experienced compartments could not be conclusively compared.

For this clonotype: Its antigen is not yet known. No much larger clonotype is one base removed from it; base qualities were not supplied.

V and J are trimmed by 5 bases and 2 bases, and the gene matches miss 7 bases of the junction. CDR1 DFQATT and CDR2 SNEGSKA are derived from the germline V gene (reference sequence). The CDR3 spans 14 residues, from the cysteine through the phenylalanine. Solely the CDR3 DNA is kept, with 42 bases framed from the first base. These same records also appear under a second study, on T cells of mothers and their children. From that second study: Donors were nine systemically healthy Caucasian individuals: three mothers and their six children. cDNA synthesis used all of the extracted RNA, with roughly 1.6 ug of RNA in each 15 ul reaction. In the second PCR, sample barcodes and 2-4 random nucleotides were introduced via the M1S primer. More than 8 million TCR beta CDR3 reads were obtained from each mother, and roughly 3 million reads were obtained from each child. Thymic selection shapes the output of TCR recombination in a similar way in related and unrelated pairs, and inherited differences have a minor effect. Normalized repertoire overlap in related mother-child pairs was always slightly higher than in unrelated mother-child pairs, but the difference was never significant. No persistent microchimeric T cell clones were detected, at a sensitivity of roughly 100 clones per million clonotypes. In the study, deep NGS was used to compare the TCR beta repertoires of mothers and children, and features distinguishing related mother-child pairs from unrelated individuals were sought. On average, the children were roughly 10 +/- 4 years old, while the mothers were approximately 40 +/- 4 years old. After adapters were ligated using NEBNext reagents, the libraries underwent 100+100 nt paired-end sequencing on an Illumina HiSeq 2000. To prevent cross-contamination, the mother and child libraries were prepared one month apart and sequenced in separate runs. Between roughly 500,000 and 2,300,000 distinct TCR beta clonotypes were identified per donor. Naive TCR beta clonotypes were estimated from low-frequency clonotypes matched to each donor's FACS-determined naive share, without sorting.

Input material: blood. This clonotype was sampled from a girl aged 2 to 10 in good health. The chain is assembled from TRBV20-1 and TRBJ2-7; 9 junctional bases match TRBD1. The DNA reads as follows: TGCAGTGCTCAACCCGGGACAGGGACCTACGAGCAGTACTTC. Translated, this is CSAQPGTGTYEQYF.